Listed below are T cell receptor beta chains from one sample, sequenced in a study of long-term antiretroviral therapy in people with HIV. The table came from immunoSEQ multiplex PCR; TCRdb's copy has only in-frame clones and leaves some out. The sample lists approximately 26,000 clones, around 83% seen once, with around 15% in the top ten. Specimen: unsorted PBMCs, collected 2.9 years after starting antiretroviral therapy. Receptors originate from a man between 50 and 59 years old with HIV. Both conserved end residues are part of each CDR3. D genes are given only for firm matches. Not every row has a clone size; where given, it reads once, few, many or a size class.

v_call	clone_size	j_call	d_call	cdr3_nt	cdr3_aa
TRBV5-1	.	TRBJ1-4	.	TGCGCCAGCAGCCGAGAGGGGGTAAATTCTGAAAAACTGTTTTTT	CASSREGVNSEKLFF
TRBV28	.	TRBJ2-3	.	TGTGCCAGCAGTTTCTCCACAGATACGCAGTATTTT	CASSFSTDTQYF
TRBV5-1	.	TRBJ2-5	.	TGCGCCAGCAGCTTGGCCGGTTGGGGGCCCAAAGATACCCAGTACTTC	CASSLAGWGPKDTQYF
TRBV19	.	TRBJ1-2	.	TGTGCCAGTAGTATGTTGCAGGTCTACACCTTC	CASSMLQVYTF
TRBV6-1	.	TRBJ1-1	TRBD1	TGTGCCAGCAGGGGCGGACAGGCGAACACTGAAGCTTTCTTT	CASRGGQANTEAFF
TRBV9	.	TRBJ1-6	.	TGTGCCAGCAGCGTAGGGACGTTAGGGTCGTCTAATTCACCCCTCCACTTT	CASSVGTLGSSNSPLHF
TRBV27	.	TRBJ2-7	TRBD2	TGTGCCAGCAGCCCGGGGGGAGTCTACGAGCAGTACTTC	CASSPGGVYEQYF
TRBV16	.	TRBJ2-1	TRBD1	TGTGCCAGCAGCCCCGACAGGGACCAGCAGTTCTTC	CASSPDRDQQFF
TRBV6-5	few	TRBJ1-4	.	TGTGCCAGCAGTAAAGGGCTTATAGGCGAAAAACTGTTTTTT	CASSKGLIGEKLFF
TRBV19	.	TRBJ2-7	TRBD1	TGTGCCAGGACTCGGACAGGGCGTTCCTACGAGCAGTACTTC	CARTRTGRSYEQYF
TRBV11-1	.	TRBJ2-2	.	TGTGCCAGCAGCCCGCCAGGGGCGTTGAACACCGGGGAGCTGTTTTTT	CASSPPGALNTGELFF
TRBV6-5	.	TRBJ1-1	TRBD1	TGTGCCAGCAGTTACTTAAGGGACAGCTGGAACACTGAAGCTTTCTTT	CASSYLRDSWNTEAFF
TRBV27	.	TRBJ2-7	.	TGTGCCAGCAGTTTATTCCCCGCCGACGAGCAGTACTTC	CASSLFPADEQYF
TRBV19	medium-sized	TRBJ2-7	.	TGTGCCAGTAGCGTCTTCGGGGAGCAGTACTTC	CASSVFGEQYF
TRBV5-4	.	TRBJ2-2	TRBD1	TGTGCCAGCAGCCCTGCCCCGGGACAGGGGAACACCGGGGAGCTGTTTTTT	CASSPAPGQGNTGELFF
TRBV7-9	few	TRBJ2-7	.	TGTGCCAGCAGCTCCAGGGACCTTCAAAGCTCCTACGAGCAGTACTTC	CASSSRDLQSSYEQYF
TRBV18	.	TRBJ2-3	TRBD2	TGTGCCAGCTCACCTCCGGGAGGCGGGCGCACAGATACGCAGTATTTT	CASSPPGGGRTDTQYF
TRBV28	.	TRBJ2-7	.	TGTGCCAGCAGTTCGGGGGACAGTTCCTACGAGCAGTACTTC	CASSSGDSSYEQYF
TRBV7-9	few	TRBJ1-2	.	TGTGCCAGCAGCTTCGGAAACCTCGTGACAGGCTACACCTTC	CASSFGNLVTGYTF
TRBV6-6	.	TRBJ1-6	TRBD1	TGTGCCAGCAGTTTGACAGGGGGGTCTTCACCCCTCCACTTT	CASSLTGGSSPLHF
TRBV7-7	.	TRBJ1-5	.	TGTGCTAGCAGCTTACACCTCAATCAGCCCCAGCATTTT	CASSLHLNQPQHF
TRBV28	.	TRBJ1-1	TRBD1	TGTGCCAGCCTAACAGGGGGCGCATCTACTGAAGCTTTCTTT	CASLTGGASTEAFF
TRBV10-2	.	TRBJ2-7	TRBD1	TGCGCCAGCAGTTCGATGGGACAGGGAATCACGGAGCAGTACTTC	CASSSMGQGITEQYF
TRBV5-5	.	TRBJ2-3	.	TGTGCCAGCAGCCGCGGCTTAGATACGCAGTATTTT	CASSRGLDTQYF
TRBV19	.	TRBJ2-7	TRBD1	TGTGCCAGTAGCTCGGAGCGCCCGGGACAGGGGACCTACGAGCAGTACTTC	CASSSERPGQGTYEQYF
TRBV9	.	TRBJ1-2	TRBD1	TGTGCCAGCAGCGTAGCCCCTACAGGGGGCGCACAGGGCGGTGGCTACACCTTC	CASSVAPTGGAQGGGYTF
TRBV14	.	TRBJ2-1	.	TGTGCCAGCAGCCTAAGGCGTAGCGGACACTACAATGAGCAGTTCTTC	CASSLRRSGHYNEQFF
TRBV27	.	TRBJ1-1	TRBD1	TGTGCCAGCAGTGTCAGGGGGTCAGGAGACACTGAAGCTTTCTTT	CASSVRGSGDTEAFF
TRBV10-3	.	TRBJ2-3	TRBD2	TGTGCCACCGGGATTAGCGGGGACACAGATACGCAGTATTTT	CATGISGDTDTQYF
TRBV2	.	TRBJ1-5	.	TGTGCCAGCAGTGAATCCCGTTCGGTTCAGCCCCAGCATTTT	CASSESRSVQPQHF
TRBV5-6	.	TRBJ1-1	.	TGTGCCAGCAGCTTAACAGCTATGAACACTGAAGCTTTCTTT	CASSLTAMNTEAFF
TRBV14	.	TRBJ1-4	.	TGTGCCAGCAGCTTCGGGTCGGGGGCTGAGGAAAAACTGTTTTTT	CASSFGSGAEEKLFF
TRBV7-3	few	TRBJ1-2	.	TGTGCCAGCAGCTTAGGGGATGGGAGCGGCTACACCTTC	CASSLGDGSGYTF
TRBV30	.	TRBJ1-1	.	TGTGCCTGGAGGATAGTGAAAGCTTTCTTT	CAWRIVKAFF
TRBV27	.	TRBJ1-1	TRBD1	TGTGCCAGCAGCCTAACCTCAGGGGGATATACTGAAGCTTTCTTT	CASSLTSGGYTEAFF
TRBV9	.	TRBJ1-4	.	TGTGCCAGCAGCGCCACGGCGCCTACAGCAAAACTGTTTTTT	CASSATAPTAKLFF
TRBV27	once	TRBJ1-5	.	TGTGCCAGCAGTCCGTGGGGGGGCGGGGGCAATCAGCCCCAGCATTTT	CASSPWGGGGNQPQHF
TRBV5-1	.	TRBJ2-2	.	TGCGCCAGCAGCTTGGGTACGGTGCAGGCCGGGGAGCTGTTTTTT	CASSLGTVQAGELFF
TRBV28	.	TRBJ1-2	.	TGTGCCAGCAGTCCCGCCGAACGCGCAAATGGCTACACCTTC	CASSPAERANGYTF
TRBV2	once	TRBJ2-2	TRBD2	TGTGCCAGCAGCACAACGAGCGGGGCGAGCACCGGGGAGCTGTTTTTT	CASSTTSGASTGELFF
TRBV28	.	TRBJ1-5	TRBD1	TGTGCCAGCAGTCCCCCGGGACAGGGGGATCAGCCCCAGCATTTT	CASSPPGQGDQPQHF
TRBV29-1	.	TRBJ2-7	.	TGCAGCGTTGAAGCAGGGGAAAGCTACGAGCAGTACTTC	CSVEAGESYEQYF
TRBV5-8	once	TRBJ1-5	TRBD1	TGTGCCAGCAGCTCCTCGACAGGGATCCGTCAGCCCCAGCATTTT	CASSSSTGIRQPQHF